This T cell receptor beta chain was recovered during a study of cytomegalovirus exposure and HLA in healthy donors. The PCR made use of 60 Vbeta and 13 Jbeta primers. Using immunoSEQ multiplex PCR, the repertoire was profiled, and TCRdb retains in-frame clones only, with some absent. The sample holds fewer than 250,000 clones, roughly four fifths seen once. This CDR3 has 13 residues. Germline CDR1 reads MGHDK; CDR2 reads SYGVNS. Trimming cost V 1 base and J 8 bases, with 10 bases left between them. The chain is built from TRBV25-1 and TRBJ2-3; D unresolved. The receptor comes from a woman in her 30s in good health and CMV-seropositive. Material for sequencing was PBMCs. In nucleotides, the CDR3 is TGTGCCAGCAGTGAATCCAACGCGCGTACGCAGTATTTT. This encodes CASSESNARTQYF. The complete variable domain, with remaining parts taken from reference TRBV25-1 and TRBJ2-3, reads EADIYQTPRYLVIGTGKKITLECSQTMGHDKMYWYQQDPGMELHLIHYSYGVNSTEKGDLSSESTVSRIRTEHFPLTLESARPSHTSQYLCASSESNARTQYFGPGTRLTVL.